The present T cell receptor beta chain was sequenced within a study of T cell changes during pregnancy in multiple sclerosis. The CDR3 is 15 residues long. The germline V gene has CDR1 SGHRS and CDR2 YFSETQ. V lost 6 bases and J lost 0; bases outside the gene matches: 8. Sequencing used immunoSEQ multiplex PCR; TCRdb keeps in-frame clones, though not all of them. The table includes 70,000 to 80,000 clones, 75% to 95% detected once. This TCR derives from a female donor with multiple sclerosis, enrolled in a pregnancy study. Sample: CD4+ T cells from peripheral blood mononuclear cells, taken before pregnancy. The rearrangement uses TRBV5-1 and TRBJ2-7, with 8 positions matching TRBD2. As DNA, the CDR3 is TGCGCCAGCACTACCACGGGAGGGAGCTCCTACGAGCAGTACTTC. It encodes CASTTTGGSSYEQYF.